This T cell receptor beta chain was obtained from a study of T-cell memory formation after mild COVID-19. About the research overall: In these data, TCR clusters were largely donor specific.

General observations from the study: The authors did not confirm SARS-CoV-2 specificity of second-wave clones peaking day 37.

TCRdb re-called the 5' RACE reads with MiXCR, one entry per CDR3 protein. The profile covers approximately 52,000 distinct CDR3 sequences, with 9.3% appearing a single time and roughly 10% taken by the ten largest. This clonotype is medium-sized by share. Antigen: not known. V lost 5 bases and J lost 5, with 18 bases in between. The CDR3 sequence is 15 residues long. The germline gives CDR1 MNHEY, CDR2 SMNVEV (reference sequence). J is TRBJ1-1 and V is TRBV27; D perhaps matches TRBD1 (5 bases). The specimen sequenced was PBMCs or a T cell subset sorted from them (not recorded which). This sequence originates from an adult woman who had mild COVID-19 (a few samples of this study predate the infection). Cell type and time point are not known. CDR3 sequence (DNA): TGTGCCAGCAGTCTCATCATGGGGGGTGGGACTGAAGCTTTCTTT. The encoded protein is CASSLIMGGGTEAFF.